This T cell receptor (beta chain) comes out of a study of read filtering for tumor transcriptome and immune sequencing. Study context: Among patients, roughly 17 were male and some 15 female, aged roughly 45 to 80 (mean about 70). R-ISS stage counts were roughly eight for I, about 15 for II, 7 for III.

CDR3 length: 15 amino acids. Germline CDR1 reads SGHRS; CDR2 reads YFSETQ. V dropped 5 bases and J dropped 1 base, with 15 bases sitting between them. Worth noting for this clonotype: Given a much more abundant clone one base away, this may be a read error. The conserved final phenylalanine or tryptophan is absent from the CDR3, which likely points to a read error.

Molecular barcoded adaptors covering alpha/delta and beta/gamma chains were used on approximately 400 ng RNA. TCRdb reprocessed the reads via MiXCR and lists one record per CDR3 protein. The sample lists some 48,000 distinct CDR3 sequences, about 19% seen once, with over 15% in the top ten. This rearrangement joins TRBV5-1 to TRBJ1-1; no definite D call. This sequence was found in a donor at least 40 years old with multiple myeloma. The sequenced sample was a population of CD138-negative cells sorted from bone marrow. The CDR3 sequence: CASRLAQVGNTEAFL. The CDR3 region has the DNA TGCGCCAGCAGATTAGCACAAGTTGGGAACACTGAAGCTTTCCTT.